What follows is one T cell receptor (beta chain) and its context. Antigen: not known. The source of the sample is a study of T cells in Graves' hyperthyroidism and ophthalmopathy. Whole-study results and caveats: For ophthalmopathy, model prediction preceded onset by a median roughly 5.9 months.

The CDR3 loop spans 11 amino acids. V was trimmed by 6 bases and J by 7 bases, leaving 12 bases between them. Germline V gene sequence: CDR1 DFQATT, CDR2 SNEGSKA (reference sequence). From RNA transcripts, TCR beta CDR3 regions were amplified. The HTBI set primed first-round TCR CDR3 RT-PCR. TCRdb recomputed calls from the multiplex PCR reads with MiXCR, one row per CDR3 protein. The sample carries approximately 590,000 distinct CDR3 sequences, about 15% recorded once. The chain links TRBV20-1 to TRBJ1-2; a possible D gene is TRBD1 (6 bases). The sample comprised blood. This receptor was obtained from a woman in her twenties or thirties with Graves' hyperthyroidism. The CDR3 DNA follows: TGCAGTGCGCGCCAGGGGCCTGGCTACACCTTC. This encodes CSARQGPGYTF.